The sequence of this T cell receptor (beta chain) was determined in a study of T cell clones after liver transplantation. Findings and limits, study-wide: Compared with third party-reactive sequences, donor-reactive ones declined more, independent of withdrawal success.

Profiled with immunoSEQ multiplex PCR; TCRdb holds only in-frame clones, not every one. The sample lists about 68,000 clones, over 90% seen once, with approximately 1% in the top ten. This clone came up once. The antigen is unknown. The specimen was CD4+ T cells from blood, collected around 27 months after liver transplant. The clonotype was recovered from a human patient who received a liver transplant. The graft donor may be the source of some T cells.

The CDR3 is CSVGTVTEAFF. DNA for the CDR3: TGCAGCGTGGGGACAGTAACTGAAGCTTTCTTT. The rearrangement joins TRBV29-1 to TRBJ1-1; 7 bases fit TRBD1. The V segment lost 6 bases and the J segment 5 bases; nucleotides outside the gene matches: 3. The CDR3 sequence is 11 residues long. Per the germline V gene, CDR1 is SQVTM and CDR2 is ANQGSEA. The full variable domain, its missing parts supplied by reference TRBV29-1 and TRBJ1-1, is SAVISQKPSRDICQRGTSLTIQCQVDSQVTMMFWYRQQPGQSLTLIATANQGSEATYESGFVIDKFPISRPNLTFSTLTVSNMSPEDSSIYLCSVGTVTEAFFGQGTRLTVV.